These T cell receptor beta chains were read from a single sample in a study of T cell repertoires in ileal Crohn's disease. Some clones are missing from TCRdb's copy, which holds only in-frame ones; the method was immunoSEQ multiplex PCR. The profile covers about 3,800 clones, with 70% to 85% appearing a single time and 7% to 8% taken by the ten largest. Sequencing was done on a sample of ileal tissue. The source of these receptors is an adult with Crohn's disease. The CDR3 runs from the conserved cysteine through the conserved F or W. D genes are given only for firm matches. Expanded clones get a size class; other rows say once, few or many, or leave the size out.

clone size	D gene	J gene	V gene	CDR3 protein	CDR3 DNA
once	TRBD1	TRBJ1-4	TRBV29-1	CSVGDRGTNEKLFF	TGCAGCGTGGGAGACAGGGGAACTAATGAAAAACTGTTTTTT
NA	TRBD1	TRBJ1-2	TRBV27	CASSPGQGYGYTF	TGTGCCAGCAGTCCCGGACAGGGGTATGGCTACACCTTC
NA	NA	TRBJ1-1	TRBV11-3	CASSVRGGGTEAFF	TGTGCCAGCAGCGTAAGGGGGGGAGGCACTGAAGCTTTCTTT
once	NA	TRBJ2-7	TRBV28	CASMSGAHEQYF	TGTGCCAGCATGTCAGGGGCCCACGAGCAGTACTTC
once	TRBD1	TRBJ2-7	TRBV5-1	CASRAGDSLSYEQYF	TGCGCCAGCAGGGCCGGGGACAGCCTCTCCTACGAGCAGTACTTC
once	TRBD1	TRBJ2-7	TRBV7-3	CASSPGGTGTYEQYF	TGTGCCAGCAGCCCAGGAGGGACAGGGACCTACGAGCAGTACTTC
NA	NA	TRBJ1-1	TRBV25-1	CASRKEGGLGGREAFF	TGTGCCAGCCGGAAGGAGGGAGGCTTAGGTGGGAGAGAAGCTTTCTTT
NA	TRBD2	TRBJ2-1	TRBV7-9	CASSLDLAGIGGYNEQFF	TGTGCCAGCAGCTTAGATCTAGCGGGAATTGGGGGCTACAATGAGCAGTTCTTC
once	TRBD1	TRBJ1-6	TRBV30	CAWSPQQGDPLHF	TGTGCCTGGAGTCCTCAACAGGGGGACCCCCTCCACTTT
NA	NA	TRBJ1-1	TRBV29-1	CSVTSGTPNTEAFF	TGCAGCGTAACCTCCGGGACACCGAACACTGAAGCTTTCTTT
NA	NA	TRBJ1-2	TRBV29-1	CSVGDSNYGYTF	TGCAGCGTTGGAGACAGTAACTATGGCTACACCTTC
NA	NA	TRBJ1-3	TRBV5-4	CASSLGYSGNTIYF	TGTGCCAGCAGCTTGGGTTACTCTGGAAACACCATATATTTT
few	NA	TRBJ1-1	TRBV4-1	CASSPAETEGNTEAFF	TGCGCCAGCAGCCCCGCTGAGACGGAGGGGAACACTGAAGCTTTCTTT
NA	TRBD1	TRBJ1-2	TRBV4-1	CASSQRVGNRGNYGYTF	TGCGCCAGCAGCCAACGGGTTGGGAACAGGGGGAACTATGGCTACACCTTC
NA	TRBD1	TRBJ2-7	TRBV6-5	CASSYLGQEVYEQYF	TGTGCCAGCAGTTACCTTGGACAGGAGGTCTACGAGCAGTACTTC
NA	NA	TRBJ2-1	TRBV11-2	CASSLGVSEYNEQFF	TGTGCCAGCAGCTTAGGGGTATCGGAGTACAATGAGCAGTTCTTC
once	NA	TRBJ1-6	TRBV4-1	CASSQDLENSPLHF	TGCGCCAGCAGCCAAGATTTAGAGAATTCACCCCTCCACTTT
NA	TRBD1	TRBJ1-5	TRBV5-1	CASSPGQGAPDQPQHF	TGCGCCAGCAGCCCCGGACAGGGGGCGCCTGATCAGCCCCAGCATTTT